This T cell receptor beta chain was retrieved from a study of radiation and T cells in renal cell carcinoma. This CDR3 is built from 14 residues. The V and J ends lost 4 bases and 0 bases respectively, with 11 bases between them. Looked up from germline, CDR1 is SGHRS and CDR2 is YFSETQ. Study outcomes and limitations: In blood, top tumor clones expanded by 2 weeks, shrinking by 4.

Indicated time point: blood 4 weeks post-SBRT, at nephrectomy. This sample's treatment: 15 Gy SBRT to primary tumor, nephrectomy 4 weeks later. In regard to this clone: Its matching antigen is unknown.

Sequencing used immunoSEQ multiplex PCR; TCRdb keeps in-frame clones, though not all of them. The table shows around 74,000 clones, with approximately 82% occurring only once. The chain combines TRBV5-1 with TRBJ2-7; D gene ambiguous. This sequence was found in a woman in her sixties with renal cell carcinoma. The sample consisted of blood, taken from a patient whose treatment included radiotherapy and nephrectomy. The CDR3 coding sequence is TGCGCCAGCAGCCAAGTCGGCACCTCCTACGAGCAGTACTTC. It yields the protein CASSQVGTSYEQYF.